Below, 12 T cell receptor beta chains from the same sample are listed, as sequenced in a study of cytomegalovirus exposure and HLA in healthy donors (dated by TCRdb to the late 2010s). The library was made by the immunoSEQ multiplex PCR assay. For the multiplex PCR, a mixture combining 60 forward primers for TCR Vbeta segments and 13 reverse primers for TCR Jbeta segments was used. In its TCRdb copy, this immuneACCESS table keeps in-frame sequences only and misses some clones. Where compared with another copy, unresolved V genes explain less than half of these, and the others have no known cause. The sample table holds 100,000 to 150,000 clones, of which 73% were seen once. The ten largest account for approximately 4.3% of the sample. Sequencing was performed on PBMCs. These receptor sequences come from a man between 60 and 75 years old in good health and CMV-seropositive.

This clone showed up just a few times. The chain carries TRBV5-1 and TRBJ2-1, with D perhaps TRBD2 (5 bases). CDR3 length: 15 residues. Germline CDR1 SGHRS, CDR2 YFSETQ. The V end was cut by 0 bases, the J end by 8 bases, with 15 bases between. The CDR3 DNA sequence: TGCGCCAGCAGCTTGGCGGACTCCGGCAGCGATGAGCAGTTCTTC. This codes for CASSLADSGSDEQFF. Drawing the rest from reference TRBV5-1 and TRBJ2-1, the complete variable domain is KAGVTQTPRYLIKTRGQQVTLSCSPISGHRSVSWYQQTPGQGLQFLFEYFSETQRNKGNFPGRFSGRQFSNSRSEMNVSTLELGDSALYLCASSLADSGSDEQFFGPGTRLTVL.

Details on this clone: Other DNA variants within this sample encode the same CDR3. The CDR3 region is CASSLDRVYGYTF. The CDR3 DNA follows: TGTGCCAGCAGTCTAGACAGGGTCTATGGCTACACCTTC. V and J are TRBV27 and TRBJ1-2; 7 bases match TRBD1. This CDR3 region has 13 residues. Germline CDR1 MNHEY, CDR2 SMNVEV (reference sequence). The V gene end was trimmed by 5 bases and the J gene end by 4 bases; junction bases not matched to a gene: 4.

This CDR3 is CASNRPGQGAYEQYF. The CDR3 region has the DNA TGTGCCAGCAACCGGCCGGGACAGGGGGCCTACGAGCAGTACTTC. The chain couples TRBV6-5 to TRBJ2-7; TRBD1 agrees at 11 bases. This CDR3 contains 15 residues. CDR1 MNHEY and CDR2 SVGAGI come from the germline V gene. With 7 bases clipped from V and 2 bases from J, the junction kept 7 bases outside the gene matches.

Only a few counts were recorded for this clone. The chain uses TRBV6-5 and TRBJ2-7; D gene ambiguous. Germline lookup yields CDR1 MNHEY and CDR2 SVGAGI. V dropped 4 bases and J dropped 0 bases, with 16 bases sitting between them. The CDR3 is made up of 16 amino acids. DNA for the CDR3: TGTGCCAGCAGTTTCACCGGTCAGCGAAGCTCCTACGAGCAGTACTTC. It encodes CASSFTGQRSSYEQYF.

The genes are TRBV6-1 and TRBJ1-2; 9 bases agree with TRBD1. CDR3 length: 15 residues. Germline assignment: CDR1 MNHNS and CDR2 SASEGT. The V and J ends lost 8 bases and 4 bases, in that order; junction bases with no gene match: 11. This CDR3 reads CASRDRDGGIYGYTF. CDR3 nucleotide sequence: TGTGCCAGCCGGGACAGGGACGGGGGGATCTATGGCTACACCTTC.

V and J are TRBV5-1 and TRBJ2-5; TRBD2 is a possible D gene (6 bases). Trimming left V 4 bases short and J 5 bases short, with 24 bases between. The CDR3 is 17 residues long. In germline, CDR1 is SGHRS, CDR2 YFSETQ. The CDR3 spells CASSQGPGRAGLETQYF. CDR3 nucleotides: TGCGCCAGCAGCCAGGGCCCGGGACGCGCGGGGTTGGAGACCCAGTACTTC. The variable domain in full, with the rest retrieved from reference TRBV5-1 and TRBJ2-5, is KAGVTQTPRYLIKTRGQQVTLSCSPISGHRSVSWYQQTPGQGLQFLFEYFSETQRNKGNFPGRFSGRQFSNSRSEMNVSTLELGDSALYLCASSQGPGRAGLETQYFGPGTRLLVL.

DNA for the CDR3: TGTGCCTGGGAAACTTGGGGGACAGGGAATAACTATGGCTACACCTTC. Encoded protein: CAWETWGTGNNYGYTF. This chain connects TRBV30 to TRBJ1-2; 9 nucleotides align to TRBD1. The CDR3 contains 16 residues. CDR1 GTSNPN and CDR2 SVGIG come from the germline V gene (reference sequence). V was clipped by 5 bases and J by 1 base; unmatched bases: 11.

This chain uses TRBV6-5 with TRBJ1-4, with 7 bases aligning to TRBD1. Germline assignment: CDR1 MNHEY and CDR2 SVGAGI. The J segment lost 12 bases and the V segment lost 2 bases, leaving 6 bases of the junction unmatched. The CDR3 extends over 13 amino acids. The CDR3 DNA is TGTGCCAGCAGTTACAGGGGGCAAGGGGAACTGTTTTTT. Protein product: CASSYRGQGELFF.

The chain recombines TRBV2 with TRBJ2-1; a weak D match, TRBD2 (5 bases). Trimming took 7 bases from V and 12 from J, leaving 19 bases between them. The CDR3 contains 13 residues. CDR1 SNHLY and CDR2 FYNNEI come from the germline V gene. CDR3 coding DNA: TGTGCCAGCATCCCCGAGGGTGTCGGAGTGCAGTTCTTC. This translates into CASIPEGVGVQFF.

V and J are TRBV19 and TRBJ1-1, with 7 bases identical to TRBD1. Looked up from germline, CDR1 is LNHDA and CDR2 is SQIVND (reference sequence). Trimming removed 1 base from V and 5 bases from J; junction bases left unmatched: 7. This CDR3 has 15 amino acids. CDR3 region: CASSIARQGRTEAFF. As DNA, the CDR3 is TGTGCCAGTAGTATAGCCAGACAGGGTCGGACTGAAGCTTTCTTT.

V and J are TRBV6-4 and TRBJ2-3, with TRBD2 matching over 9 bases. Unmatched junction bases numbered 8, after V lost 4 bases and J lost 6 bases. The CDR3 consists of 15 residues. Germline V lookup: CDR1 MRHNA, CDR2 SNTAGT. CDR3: CASSVQAGGGDTQYF. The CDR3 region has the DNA TGTGCCAGCAGTGTCCAAGCGGGGGGCGGGGATACGCAGTATTTT.

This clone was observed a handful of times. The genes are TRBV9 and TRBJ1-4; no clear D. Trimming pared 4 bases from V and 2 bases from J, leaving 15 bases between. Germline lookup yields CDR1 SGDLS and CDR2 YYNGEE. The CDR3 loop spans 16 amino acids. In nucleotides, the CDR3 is TGTGCCAGCAGCCCCCACGGAGGAGGTACTAATGAAAAACTGTTTTTT. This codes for CASSPHGGGTNEKLFF.